This T cell receptor (beta chain) was observed in a study of blood T cell repertoires in COVID-19. V dropped 6 bases and J dropped 3; count of bases not matched to a gene: 8. This CDR3 has 16 amino acids. CDR1 and CDR2 (germline): MDHEN, SYDVKM. Authors' analysis steps: Estimated nucleated cell counts came from reference gene primer amplification. Using immunoSEQ multiplex PCR, the repertoire was profiled, and TCRdb retains in-frame clones only, with some absent. V, J and clone size reflect that table, while D and trimming were determined from the DNA. This sample has some 70,000 clones; approximately 90% occur once, and the top ten carry 6.5% to 7.5%.

The chain is built from TRBV28 and TRBJ2-1; 10 bases line up with TRBD1. This receptor was identified in an elderly woman with active COVID-19. Material for sequencing was peripheral blood. This CDR3 is CASSQGWDRGYNEQFF. As DNA, the CDR3 is TGTGCCAGCAGCCAAGGGTGGGACAGGGGCTACAATGAGCAGTTCTTC.